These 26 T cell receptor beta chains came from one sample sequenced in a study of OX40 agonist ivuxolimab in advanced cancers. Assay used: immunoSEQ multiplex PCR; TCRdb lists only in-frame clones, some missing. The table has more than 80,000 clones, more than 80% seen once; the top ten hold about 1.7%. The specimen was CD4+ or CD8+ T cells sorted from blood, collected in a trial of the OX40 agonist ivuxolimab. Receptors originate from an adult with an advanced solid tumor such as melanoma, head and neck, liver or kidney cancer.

Here the CDR3 DNA reads TGTGCCAGCAGTTACTCGCGGCAGGTGGAAGTCCCCCTCCACTTT. Protein: CASSYSRQVEVPLHF. The chain joins TRBV6-5 to TRBJ1-6; no reliable D call. CDR1 and CDR2 (germline): MNHEY, SVGAGI. The CDR3 sequence is 15 residues long. V lost 0 bases and J lost 13, with 16 bases in between.

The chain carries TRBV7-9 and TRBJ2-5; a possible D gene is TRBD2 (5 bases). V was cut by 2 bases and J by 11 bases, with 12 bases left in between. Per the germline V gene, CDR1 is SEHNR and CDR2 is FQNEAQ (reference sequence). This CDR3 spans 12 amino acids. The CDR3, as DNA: TGTGCCAGCAGCTTATATTACGGGGAGCAGTACTTC. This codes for CASSLYYGEQYF.

The CDR3 is CASSPPGLAGSYNEQFF. The DNA for the CDR3 is TGTGCCAGCAGTCCTCCGGGACTAGCGGGTTCCTACAATGAGCAGTTCTTC. The chain joins TRBV28 to TRBJ2-1, with 12 bases aligning to TRBD2. Germline V lookup: CDR1 MDHEN, CDR2 SYDVKM. The V segment lost 5 bases and the J segment 1 base; nucleotides outside the gene matches: 6. CDR3 length: 17 amino acids. The variable domain in full, with the rest retrieved from reference TRBV28 and TRBJ2-1, is DVKVTQSSRYLVKRTGEKVFLECVQDMDHENMFWYRQDPGLGLRLIYFSYDVKMKEKGDIPEGYSVSREKKERFSLILESASTNQTSMYLCASSPPGLAGSYNEQFFGPGTRLTVL.

The CDR3 sequence is CASSPRQSSYEQYF. The CDR3 bases are TGTGCCAGCAGTCCCCGCCAGAGCTCCTACGAGCAGTACTTC. This sequence joins TRBV2 and TRBJ2-7; D call uncertain. Germline loops: CDR1 SNHLY, CDR2 FYNNEI. Trimming took off 5 bases at V and 0 bases at J, with 11 bases between the two ends. The CDR3 has 14 residues.

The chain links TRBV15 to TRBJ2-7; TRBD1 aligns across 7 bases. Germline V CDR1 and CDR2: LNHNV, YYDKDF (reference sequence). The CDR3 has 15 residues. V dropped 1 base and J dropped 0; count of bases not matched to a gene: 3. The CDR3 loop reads CATSRGGTASYEQYF. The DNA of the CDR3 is TGTGCCACCAGCAGAGGTGGGACAGCCTCCTACGAGCAGTACTTC. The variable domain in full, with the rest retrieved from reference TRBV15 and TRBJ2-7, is DAMVIQNPRYQVTQFGKPVTLSCSQTLNHNVMYWYQQKSSQAPKLLFHYYDKDFNNEADTPDNFQSRRPNTSFCFLDIRSPGLGDTAMYLCATSRGGTASYEQYFGPGTRLTVT.

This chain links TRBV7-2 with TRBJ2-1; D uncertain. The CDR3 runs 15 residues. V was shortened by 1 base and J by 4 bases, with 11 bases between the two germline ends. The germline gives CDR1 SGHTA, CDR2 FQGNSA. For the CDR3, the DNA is TGTGCCAGCAGCTTAGGTTGGGCAGTGTACAATGAGCAGTTCTTC. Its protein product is CASSLGWAVYNEQFF.

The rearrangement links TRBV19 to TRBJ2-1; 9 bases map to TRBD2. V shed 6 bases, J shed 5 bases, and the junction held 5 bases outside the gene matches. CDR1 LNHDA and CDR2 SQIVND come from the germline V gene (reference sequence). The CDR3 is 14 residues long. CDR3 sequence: CASSSRLADNEQFF. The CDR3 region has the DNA TGTGCCAGTAGCTCCAGACTAGCGGACAATGAGCAGTTCTTC.

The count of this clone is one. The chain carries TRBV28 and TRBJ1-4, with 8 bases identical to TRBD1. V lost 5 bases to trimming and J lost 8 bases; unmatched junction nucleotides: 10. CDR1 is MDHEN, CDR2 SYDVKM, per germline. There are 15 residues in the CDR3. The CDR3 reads CASSTSGTGGEKLFF. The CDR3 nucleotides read TGTGCCAGCAGTACCTCCGGGACAGGTGGGGAAAAACTGTTTTTT.

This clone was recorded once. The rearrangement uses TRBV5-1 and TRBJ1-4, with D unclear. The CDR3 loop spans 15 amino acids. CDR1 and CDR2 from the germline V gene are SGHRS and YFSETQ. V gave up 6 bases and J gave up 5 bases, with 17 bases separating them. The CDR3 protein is CASTPLGLSNEKLFF. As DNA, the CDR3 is TGCGCCAGCACCCCCCTTGGATTGTCGAATGAAAAACTGTTTTTT.

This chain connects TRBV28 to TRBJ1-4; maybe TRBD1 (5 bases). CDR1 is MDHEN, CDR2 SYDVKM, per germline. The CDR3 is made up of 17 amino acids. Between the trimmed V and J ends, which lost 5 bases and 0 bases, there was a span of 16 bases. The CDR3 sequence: CASSPQGHLATNEKLFF. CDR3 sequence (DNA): TGTGCCAGCAGTCCCCAAGGACATTTGGCAACTAATGAAAAACTGTTTTTT.

The CDR3 sequence: CASSATETYNEQFF. CDR3 DNA: TGTGCCAGCAGCGCAACAGAGACCTACAATGAGCAGTTCTTC. The rearrangement uses TRBV7-9 and TRBJ2-1; D uncertain. Germline V gene sequence: CDR1 SEHNR, CDR2 FQNEAQ (reference sequence). CDR3 length equals 14 residues. Trimming cost V 5 bases and J 2 bases, with 10 bases left between them.

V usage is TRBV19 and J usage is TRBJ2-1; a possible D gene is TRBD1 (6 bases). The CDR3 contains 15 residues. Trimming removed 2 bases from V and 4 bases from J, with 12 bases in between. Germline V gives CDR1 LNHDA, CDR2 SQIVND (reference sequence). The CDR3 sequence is CASSIRFGQYNEQFF. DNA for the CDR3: TGTGCCAGTAGTATAAGGTTCGGACAGTACAATGAGCAGTTCTTC.

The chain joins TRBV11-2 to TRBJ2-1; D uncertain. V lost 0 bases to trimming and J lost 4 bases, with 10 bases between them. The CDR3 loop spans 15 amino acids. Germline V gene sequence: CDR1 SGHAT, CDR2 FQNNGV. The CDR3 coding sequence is TGTGCCAGCAGCTTAGACCATACCCGTTACAATGAGCAGTTCTTC. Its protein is CASSLDHTRYNEQFF.

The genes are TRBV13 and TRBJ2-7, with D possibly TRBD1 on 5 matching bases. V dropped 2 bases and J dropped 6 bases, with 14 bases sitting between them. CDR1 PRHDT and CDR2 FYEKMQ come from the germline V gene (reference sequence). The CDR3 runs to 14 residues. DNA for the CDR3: TGTGCCAGCAGCTTAACCGGACAAACTTCCGAGCAGTACTTC. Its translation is CASSLTGQTSEQYF.

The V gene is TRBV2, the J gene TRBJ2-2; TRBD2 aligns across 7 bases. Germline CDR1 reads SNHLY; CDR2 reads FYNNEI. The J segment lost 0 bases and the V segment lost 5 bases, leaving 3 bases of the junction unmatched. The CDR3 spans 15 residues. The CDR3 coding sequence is TGTGCCAGCAGTCCTAGCGGCGCGAACACCGGGGAGCTGTTTTTT. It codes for CASSPSGANTGELFF.

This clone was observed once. CDR3 sequence (DNA): TGTGCCAGCTCACCGGGATACAAGGATGAGCAGTTCTTC. It codes for CASSPGYKDEQFF. The rearrangement joins TRBV18 to TRBJ2-1; D call uncertain. The V end was cut by 3 bases, the J end by 8 bases, with 11 bases between. Germline V CDR1 and CDR2: KGHSH, LQKENI. This CDR3 has 13 residues.

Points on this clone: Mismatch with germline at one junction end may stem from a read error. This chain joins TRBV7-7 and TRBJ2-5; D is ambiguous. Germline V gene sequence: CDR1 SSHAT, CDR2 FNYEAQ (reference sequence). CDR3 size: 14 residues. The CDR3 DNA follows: TGTGCTAGCAGCCCCTTACAGACACAAGAGACCCAGTACTTC. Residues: CASSPLQTQETQYF.

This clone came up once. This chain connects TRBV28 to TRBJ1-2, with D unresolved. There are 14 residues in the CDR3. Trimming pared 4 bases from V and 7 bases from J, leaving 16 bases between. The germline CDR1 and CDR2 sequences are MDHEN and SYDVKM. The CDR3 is CASSSNGRWIGYTF. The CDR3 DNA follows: TGTGCCAGCAGTTCGAACGGGAGGTGGATTGGCTACACCTTC.

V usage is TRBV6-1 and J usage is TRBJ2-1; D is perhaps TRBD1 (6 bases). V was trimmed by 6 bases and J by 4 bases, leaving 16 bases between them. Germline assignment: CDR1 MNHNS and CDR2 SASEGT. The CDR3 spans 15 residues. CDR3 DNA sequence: TGTGCCAGCAGCCAGCCGGGACACCTATACAATGAGCAGTTCTTC. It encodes CASSQPGHLYNEQFF.

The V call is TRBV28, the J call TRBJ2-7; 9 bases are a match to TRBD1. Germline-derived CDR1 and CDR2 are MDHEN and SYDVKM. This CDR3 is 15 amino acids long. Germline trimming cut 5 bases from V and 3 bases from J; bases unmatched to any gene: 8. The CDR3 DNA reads TGTGCCAGCAGTCTTTCGGGGACAGGGATCTACGAGCAGTACTTC. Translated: CASSLSGTGIYEQYF.

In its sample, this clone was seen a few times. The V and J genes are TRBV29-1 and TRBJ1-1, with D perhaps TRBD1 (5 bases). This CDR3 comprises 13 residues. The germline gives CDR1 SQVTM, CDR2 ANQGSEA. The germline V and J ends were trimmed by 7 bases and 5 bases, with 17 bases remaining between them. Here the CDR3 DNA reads TGCAGCGGGGGAGGGGTACCCAGGACTGAAGCTTTCTTT. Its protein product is CSGGGVPRTEAFF.

This CDR3 is CASSPGEKTQYF. The CDR3 DNA reads TGTGCCAGCAGCCCGGGGGAAAAGACCCAGTACTTC. The V gene is TRBV14, the J gene TRBJ2-5, with D perhaps matching TRBD2 (6 bases). V was shortened by 4 bases and J by 6 bases, with 9 bases between the two germline ends. Germline V gene lookup returns CDR1 SGHDN and CDR2 FVKESK. The CDR3 extends over 12 amino acids. The whole variable domain, filled in from reference TRBV14 and TRBJ2-5, reads EAGVTQFPSHSVIEKGQTVTLRCDPISGHDNLYWYRRVMGKEIKFLLHFVKESKQDESGMPNNRFLAERTGGTYSTLKVQPAELEDSGVYFCASSPGEKTQYFGPGTRLLVL.

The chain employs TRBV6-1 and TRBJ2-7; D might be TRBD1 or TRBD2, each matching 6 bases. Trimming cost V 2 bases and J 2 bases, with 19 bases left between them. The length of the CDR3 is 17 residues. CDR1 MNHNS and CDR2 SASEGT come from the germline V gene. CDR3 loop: CASSERWRWGATYEQYF. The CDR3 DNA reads TGTGCCAGCAGTGAAAGGTGGAGGTGGGGGGCTACCTACGAGCAGTACTTC.

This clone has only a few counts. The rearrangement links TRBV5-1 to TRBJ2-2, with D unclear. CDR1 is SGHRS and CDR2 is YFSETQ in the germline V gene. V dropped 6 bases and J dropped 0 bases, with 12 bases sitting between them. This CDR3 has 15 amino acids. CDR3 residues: CASTSGYANTGELFF. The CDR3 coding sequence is TGCGCCAGCACCTCCGGGTACGCGAACACCGGGGAGCTGTTTTTT.

CDR3 DNA: TGTGCCAGCAGTTTGGGGGTCAGTCTCACCGGGGAGCTGTTTTTT. This encodes CASSLGVSLTGELFF. The genes are TRBV27 and TRBJ2-2; D could derive from TRBD1 or TRBD2 (5 bases each). There are 15 residues in the CDR3. Germline V gene sequence: CDR1 MNHEY, CDR2 SMNVEV (reference sequence). Between the trimmed V and J ends, which lost 3 bases and 4 bases, there was a span of 12 bases.

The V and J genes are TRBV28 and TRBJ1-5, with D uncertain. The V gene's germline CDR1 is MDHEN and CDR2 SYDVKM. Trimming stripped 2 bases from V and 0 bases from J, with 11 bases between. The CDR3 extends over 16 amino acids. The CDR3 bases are TGTGCCAGCAGTTTAGGTCCGAGAGCTAGCAATCAGCCCCAGCATTTT. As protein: CASSLGPRASNQPQHF.